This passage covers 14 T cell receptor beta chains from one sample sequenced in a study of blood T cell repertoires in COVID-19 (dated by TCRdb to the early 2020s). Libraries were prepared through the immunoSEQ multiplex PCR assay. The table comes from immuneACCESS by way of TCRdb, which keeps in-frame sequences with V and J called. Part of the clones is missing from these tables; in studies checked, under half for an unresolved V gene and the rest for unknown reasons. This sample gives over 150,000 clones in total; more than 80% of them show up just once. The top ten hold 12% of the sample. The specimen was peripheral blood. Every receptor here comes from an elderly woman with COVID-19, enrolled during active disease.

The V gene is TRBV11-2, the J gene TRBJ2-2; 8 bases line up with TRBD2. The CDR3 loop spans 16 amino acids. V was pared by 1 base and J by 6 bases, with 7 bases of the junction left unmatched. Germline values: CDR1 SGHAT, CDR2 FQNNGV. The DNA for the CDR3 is TGTGCCAGCAGCTTAGCAAGCGGGAGTAAACCCGGGGAGCTGTTTTTT. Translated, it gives CASSLASGSKPGELFF. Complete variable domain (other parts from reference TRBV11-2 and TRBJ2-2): EAGVAQSPRYKIIEKRQSVAFWCNPISGHATLYWYQQILGQGPKLLIQFQNNGVVDDSQLPKDRFSAERLKGVDSTLKIQPAKLEDSAVYLCASSLASGSKPGELFFGEGSRLTVL.

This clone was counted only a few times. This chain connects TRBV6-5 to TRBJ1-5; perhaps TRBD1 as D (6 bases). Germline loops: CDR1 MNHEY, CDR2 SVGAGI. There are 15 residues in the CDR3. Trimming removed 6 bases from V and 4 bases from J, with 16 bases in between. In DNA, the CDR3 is TGTGCCAGCAGCCGTCTTGGGACACTTAATCAGCCCCAGCATTTT. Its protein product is CASSRLGTLNQPQHF.

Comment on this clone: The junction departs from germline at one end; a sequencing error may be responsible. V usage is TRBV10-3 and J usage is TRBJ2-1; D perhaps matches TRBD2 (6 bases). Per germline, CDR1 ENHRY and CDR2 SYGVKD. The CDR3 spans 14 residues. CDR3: CAISKSGDNNEQFF. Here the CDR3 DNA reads TGTGCCATCAGTAAGTCGGGAGACAACAATGAGCAGTTCTTC.

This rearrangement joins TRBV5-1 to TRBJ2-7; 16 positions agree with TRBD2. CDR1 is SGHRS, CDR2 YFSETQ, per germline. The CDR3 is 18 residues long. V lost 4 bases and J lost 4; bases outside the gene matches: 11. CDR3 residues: CASSQGTSGRVSVYEQYF. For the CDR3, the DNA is TGCGCCAGCAGCCAAGGGACTAGCGGGAGGGTATCGGTATACGAGCAGTACTTC.

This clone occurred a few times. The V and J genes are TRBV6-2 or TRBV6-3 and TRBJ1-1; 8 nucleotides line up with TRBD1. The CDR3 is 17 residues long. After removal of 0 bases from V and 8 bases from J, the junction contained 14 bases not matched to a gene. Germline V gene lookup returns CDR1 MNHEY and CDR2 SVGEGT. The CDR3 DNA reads TGTGCCAGCAGTTACTCACGGACAGGGAAGGGCCTCGACGAAGCTTTCTTT. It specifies CASSYSRTGKGLDEAFF.

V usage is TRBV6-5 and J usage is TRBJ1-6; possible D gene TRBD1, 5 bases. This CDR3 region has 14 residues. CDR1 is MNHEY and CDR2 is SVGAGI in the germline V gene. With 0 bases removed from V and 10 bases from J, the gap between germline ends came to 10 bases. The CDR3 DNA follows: TGTGCCAGCAGTTACTCGGGGGAGGGATCACCCCTCCACTTT. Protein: CASSYSGEGSPLHF.

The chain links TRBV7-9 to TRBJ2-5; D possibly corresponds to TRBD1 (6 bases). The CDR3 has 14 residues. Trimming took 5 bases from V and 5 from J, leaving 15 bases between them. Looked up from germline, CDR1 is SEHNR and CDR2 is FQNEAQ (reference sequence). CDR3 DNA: TGTGCCAGCAGCACTTGGCAGGGGTGGGAGACCCAGTACTTC. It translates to CASSTWQGWETQYF.

DNA for the CDR3: TGCGCCAGCAGCCAATCCCGGGACGGGGGCTACAATGAGCAGTTCTTC. This translates into CASSQSRDGGYNEQFF. This chain joins TRBV4-1 and TRBJ2-1; weak D call: TRBD2 (6 bases). The CDR3 runs 16 residues. V was shortened by 2 bases and J by 3 bases, with 14 bases between the two germline ends. Per germline, CDR1 MGHRA and CDR2 YSYEKL.

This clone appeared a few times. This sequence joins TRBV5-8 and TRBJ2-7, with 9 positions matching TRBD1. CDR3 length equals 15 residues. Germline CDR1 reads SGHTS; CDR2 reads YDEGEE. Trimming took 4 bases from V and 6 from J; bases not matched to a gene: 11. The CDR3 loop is CASSPAGTGYPEQYF. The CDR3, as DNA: TGTGCCAGCAGCCCGGCCGGGACAGGGTATCCCGAGCAGTACTTC.

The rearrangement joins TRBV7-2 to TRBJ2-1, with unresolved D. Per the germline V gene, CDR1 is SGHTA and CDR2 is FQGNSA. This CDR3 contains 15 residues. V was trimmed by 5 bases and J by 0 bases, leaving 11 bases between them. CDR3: CASSRVSSSYNEQFF. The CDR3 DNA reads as TGTGCCAGCAGCCGGGTGAGTAGCTCCTACAATGAGCAGTTCTTC.

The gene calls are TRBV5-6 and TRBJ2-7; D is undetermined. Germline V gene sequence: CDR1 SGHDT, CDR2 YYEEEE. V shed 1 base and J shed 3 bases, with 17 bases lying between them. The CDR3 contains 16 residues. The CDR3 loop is CASSLRLLHRNYEQYF. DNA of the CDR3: TGTGCCAGCAGCTTGCGACTTCTCCACCGAAACTACGAGCAGTACTTC.

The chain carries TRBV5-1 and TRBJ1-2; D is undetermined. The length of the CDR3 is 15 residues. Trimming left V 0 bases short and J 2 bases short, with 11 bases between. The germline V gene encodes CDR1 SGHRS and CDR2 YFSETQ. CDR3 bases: TGCGCCAGCAGCTTGGAAGGAGGAAACAACTATGGCTACACCTTC. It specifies CASSLEGGNNYGYTF. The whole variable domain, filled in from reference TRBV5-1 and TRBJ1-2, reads KAGVTQTPRYLIKTRGQQVTLSCSPISGHRSVSWYQQTPGQGLQFLFEYFSETQRNKGNFPGRFSGRQFSNSRSEMNVSTLELGDSALYLCASSLEGGNNYGYTFGSGTRLTVV.

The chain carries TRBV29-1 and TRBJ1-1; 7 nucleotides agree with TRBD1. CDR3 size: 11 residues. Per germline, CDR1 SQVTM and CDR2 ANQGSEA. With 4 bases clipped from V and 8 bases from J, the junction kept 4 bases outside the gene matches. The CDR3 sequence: CSVAETGEAFF. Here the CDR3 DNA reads TGCAGCGTTGCCGAGACAGGGGAAGCTTTCTTT.

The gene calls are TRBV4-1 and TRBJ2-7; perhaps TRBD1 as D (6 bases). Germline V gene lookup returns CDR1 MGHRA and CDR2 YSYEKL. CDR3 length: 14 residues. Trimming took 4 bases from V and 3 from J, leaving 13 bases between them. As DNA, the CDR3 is TGCGCCAGCAGCCCCCAGGGGTCTGGCTACGAGCAGTACTTC. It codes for CASSPQGSGYEQYF.